The present T cell receptor (beta chain) was sequenced within a study of graft-versus-host responses after intestinal transplantation. Background on the study: All recipients were transplanted with multivisceral, liver-intestinal, or isolated intestinal grafts. Among the recipients, all got anti-thymocyte globulin induction and then tacrolimus and steroids for approximately 3 years. Overall study results and limits: Graft-versus-host to host-versus-graft clonal ratios in allografts were high in patients with graft-donor T cell macrochimerism. Detected in recipient marrow were GvH clones, some of which were first observed in ileum or blood.

Germline V gene lookup returns CDR1 KGHSH and CDR2 LQKENI. V dropped 5 bases and J dropped 5 bases, with 12 bases sitting between them. This CDR3 is 13 amino acids long. In the case of this clone: Its target is unknown.

The assay was immunoSEQ multiplex PCR, and TCRdb's table has in-frame clones only and misses some. The data hold over 100,000 clones, with approximately 92% observed a single time. The receptor was isolated from a human donor who received an intestinal transplant. V and J are TRBV18 and TRBJ2-5; D may correspond to TRBD1 or TRBD2 (5 bases each). The sample in question was unstimulated CD4+ T cells sorted from spleen or lymph node cells, obtained before intestinal transplant. The CDR3 sequence: CASSRGPEETQYF. The DNA for the CDR3 is TGTGCCAGCTCAAGGGGACCCGAGGAGACCCAGTACTTC.